Sequencing of this T cell receptor (beta chain) was carried out in a study of shared clonotypes between healthy human individuals. Study-level findings and limits: Clonotypes not shared had lower generation probabilities than those common to all four donors. The study sampled only blood, and tissue repertoires likely differ.

Per the authors' pipeline: Filtering was not the same, since immunoSEQ gave junction-only sequences without quality scores. The table came from immunoSEQ multiplex PCR; TCRdb's copy has only in-frame clones and leaves some out. The DNA gave D and trimming, while V, J and clone size come from that table. Of 1,400,000 or so clones in the sample, about 98.5% are singletons; the top ten hold about 0.35%. For this clone: Its antigen is not identified.

Deletions cut 4 bases from V and 0 bases from J, with 15 bases between. The CDR3 runs to 16 residues. In germline, CDR1 is SGHNT, CDR2 YYREEE (reference sequence). The sequenced sample consisted of naive CD4+ T cells sorted from blood. Subset meaning: CD45RA+ positively selected. V is TRBV5-4 and J is TRBJ2-3, with D perhaps matching TRBD1 or TRBD2 (6 bases each). This TCR was sampled from a man under 40 in good health. In DNA, the CDR3 is TGTGCCAGCAGCAGGGGGGCAGGGTCTAGCACAGATACGCAGTATTTT. This sequence encodes CASSRGAGSSTDTQYF.